This T cell receptor beta chain is drawn from a study of T cell repertoires in cytomegalovirus infection. Study overall: CMV infection plus the matching HLA type was flagged by public TCR beta signatures.

From the reads, TCRdb called clonotypes with MiXCR, one entry per CDR3 protein. The table lists around 490,000 distinct CDR3 sequences, 26% of them singletons. Sequenced: PBMCs. The sequence came from a human donor in good health (CMV status not recorded). Some clones in this sample may be carry-over from other donors' samples.

The CDR3 loop is CATSDPSTEAFF. The CDR3 DNA follows: TGTGCCACCAGTGACCCAAGTACTGAAGCTTTCTTT. The rearrangement uses TRBV24-1 and TRBJ1-1; the D is unclear. CDR3 length: 12 residues. Germline loops: CDR1 KGHDR, CDR2 SFDVKD. Trimming cost V 4 bases and J 5 bases, with 7 bases left between them.